This record looks at one TCR beta chain sequence and its context. This sample stems from a study of CD8 T cells in Susac syndrome. CDR3 length: 13 amino acids. The germline gives CDR1 SQVTM, CDR2 ANQGSEA. Unmatched junction bases numbered 3, after V lost 4 bases and J lost 8 bases. With random hexamers, reverse transcription was performed on about 0.5 to 1 ug of RNA. It was immunoSEQ multiplex PCR that amplified TCR beta CDR3 across 54 Vbeta and 13 Jbeta. TCRdb re-called the immunoSEQ multiplex PCR reads with MiXCR, one entry per CDR3 protein. In the table there are roughly 200,000 distinct CDR3 sequences, about 95% of which are singletons. The authors carried out high-throughput sequencing of TCR beta. They applied it to CD8+ and CD4+ T cells obtained from blood.

The origin of this receptor is a human donor in good health. The V and J genes are TRBV29-1 and TRBJ2-1, with 12 positions matching TRBD2. The sample was CD4+ T cells from PBMCs. As DNA, the CDR3 is TGCAGCGTTGCACGACTAGCGGGAGATGAGCAGTTCTTC. Translation: CSVARLAGDEQFF.